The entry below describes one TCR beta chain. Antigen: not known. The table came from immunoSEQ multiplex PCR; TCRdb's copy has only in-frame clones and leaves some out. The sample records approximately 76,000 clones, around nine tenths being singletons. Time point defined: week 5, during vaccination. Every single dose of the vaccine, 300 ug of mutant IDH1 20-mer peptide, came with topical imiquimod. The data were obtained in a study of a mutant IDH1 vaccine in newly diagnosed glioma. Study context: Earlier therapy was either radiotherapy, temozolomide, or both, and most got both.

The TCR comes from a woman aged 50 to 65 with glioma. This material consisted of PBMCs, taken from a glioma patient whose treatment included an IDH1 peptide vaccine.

In DNA, the CDR3 is TGTGCCAGCAGGCGACAGGGGGCAAGCACGGGAAGGGAGCTGTTTTTT. As protein: CASRRQGASTGRELFF. The chain is built from TRBV2 and TRBJ2-2; 10 bases are a match to TRBD1. The CDR3 contains 16 residues. Germline loops: CDR1 SNHLY, CDR2 FYNNEI. V lost 6 bases, J lost 9 bases, and 13 bases stayed unmatched.